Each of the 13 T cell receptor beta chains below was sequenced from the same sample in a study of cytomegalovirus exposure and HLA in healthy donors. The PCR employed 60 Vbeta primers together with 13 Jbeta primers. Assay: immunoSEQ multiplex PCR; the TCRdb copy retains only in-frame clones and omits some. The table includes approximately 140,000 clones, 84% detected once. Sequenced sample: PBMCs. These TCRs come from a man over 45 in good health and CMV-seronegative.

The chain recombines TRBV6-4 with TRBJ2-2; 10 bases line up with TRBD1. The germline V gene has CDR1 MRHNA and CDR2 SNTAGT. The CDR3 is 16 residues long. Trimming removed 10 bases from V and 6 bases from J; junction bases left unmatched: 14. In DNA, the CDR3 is TGTGCCAAAAAATCTGGGACAGGGGAGTACCCCGGGGAGCTGTTTTTT. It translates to CAKKSGTGEYPGELFF.

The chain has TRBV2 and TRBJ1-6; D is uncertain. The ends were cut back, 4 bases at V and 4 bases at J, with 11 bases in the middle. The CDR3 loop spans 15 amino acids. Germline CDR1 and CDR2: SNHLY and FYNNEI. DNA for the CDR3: TGTGCCAGCAGTGTTGGAGACCATTATAATTCACCCCTCCACTTT. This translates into CASSVGDHYNSPLHF.

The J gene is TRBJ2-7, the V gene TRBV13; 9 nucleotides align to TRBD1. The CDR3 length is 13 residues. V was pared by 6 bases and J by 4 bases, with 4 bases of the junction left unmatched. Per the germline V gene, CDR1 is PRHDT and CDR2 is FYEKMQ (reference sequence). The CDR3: CASRRTGDYEQYF. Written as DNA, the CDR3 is TGTGCCAGCAGGCGGACAGGGGATTACGAGCAGTACTTC.

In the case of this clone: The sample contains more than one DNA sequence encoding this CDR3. CDR3 sequence (DNA): TGTGCCTGGAGTGCTAGCGGGGGTACAGATACGCAGTATTTT. Its protein product is CAWSASGGTDTQYF. The J gene is TRBJ2-3, the V gene TRBV30, with 10 bases identical to TRBD2. CDR1 is GTSNPN, CDR2 SVGIG, per germline (reference sequence). CDR3 size: 14 residues. V was clipped by 1 base and J by 3 bases; unmatched bases: 1.

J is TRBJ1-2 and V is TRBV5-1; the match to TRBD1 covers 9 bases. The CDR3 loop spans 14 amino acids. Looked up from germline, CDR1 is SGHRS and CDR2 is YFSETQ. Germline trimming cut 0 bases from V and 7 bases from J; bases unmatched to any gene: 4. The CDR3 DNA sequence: TGCGCCAGCAGCTTGGAGGGACAGGGAGGTGGCTACACCTTC. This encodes CASSLEGQGGGYTF.

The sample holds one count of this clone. The CDR3 spells CSVMGAGAGETQYF. The CDR3 nucleotides are TGCAGCGTTATGGGGGCGGGGGCCGGGGAGACCCAGTACTTC. This sequence joins TRBV29-1 and TRBJ2-5; tentative D call: TRBD2 (7 bases). Trimming removed 5 bases from V and 5 bases from J, with 18 bases in between. The CDR3 spans 14 residues. CDR1 and CDR2 (germline): SQVTM, ANQGSEA. Supplemented by reference TRBV29-1 and TRBJ2-5, the full variable domain reads SAVISQKPSRDICQRGTSLTIQCQVDSQVTMMFWYRQQPGQSLTLIATANQGSEATYESGFVIDKFPISRPNLTFSTLTVSNMSPEDSSIYLCSVMGAGAGETQYFGPGTRLLVL.

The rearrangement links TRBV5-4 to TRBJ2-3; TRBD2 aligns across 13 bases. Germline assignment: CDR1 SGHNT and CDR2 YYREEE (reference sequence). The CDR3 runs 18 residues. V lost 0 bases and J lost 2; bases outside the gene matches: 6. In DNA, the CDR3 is TGTGCCAGCAGCTTGGCACTAGCGGGGGGGCCAGACACAGATACGCAGTATTTT. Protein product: CASSLALAGGPDTDTQYF.

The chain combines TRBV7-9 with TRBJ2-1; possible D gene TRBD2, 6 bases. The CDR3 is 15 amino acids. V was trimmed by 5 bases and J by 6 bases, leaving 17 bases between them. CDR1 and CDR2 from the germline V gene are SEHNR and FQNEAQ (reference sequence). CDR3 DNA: TGTGCCAGCAGCCCCCCCCTGAGGGACTTCAATGAGCAGTTCTTC. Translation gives CASSPPLRDFNEQFF. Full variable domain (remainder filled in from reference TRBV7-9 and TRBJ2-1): DTGVSQNPRHKITKRGQNVTFRCDPISEHNRLYWYRQTLGQGPEFLTYFQNEAQLEKSRLLSDRFSAERPKGSFSTLEIQRTEQGDSAMYLCASSPPLRDFNEQFFGPGTRLTVL.

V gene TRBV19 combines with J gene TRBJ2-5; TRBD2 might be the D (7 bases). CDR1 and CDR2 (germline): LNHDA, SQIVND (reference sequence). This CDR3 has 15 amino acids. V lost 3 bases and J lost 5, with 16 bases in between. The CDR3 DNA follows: TGTGCCAGTAGTATCGTGTGGGGGGGCGGTGAGACCCAGTACTTC. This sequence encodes CASSIVWGGGETQYF.

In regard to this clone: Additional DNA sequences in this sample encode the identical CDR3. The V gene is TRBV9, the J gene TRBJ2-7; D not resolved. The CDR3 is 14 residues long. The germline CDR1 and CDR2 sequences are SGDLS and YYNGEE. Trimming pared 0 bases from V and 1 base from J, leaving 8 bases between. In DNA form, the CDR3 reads TGTGCCAGCAGCGTAGGTGGCAGTTCCTACGAGCAGTACTTC. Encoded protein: CASSVGGSSYEQYF.

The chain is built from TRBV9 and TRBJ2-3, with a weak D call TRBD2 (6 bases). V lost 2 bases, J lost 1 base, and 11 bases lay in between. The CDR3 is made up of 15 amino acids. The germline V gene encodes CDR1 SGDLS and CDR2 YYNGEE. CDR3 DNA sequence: TGTGCCAGCAGCGTCGGAACGGGGGGCACAGATACGCAGTATTTT. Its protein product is CASSVGTGGTDTQYF.

As DNA, the CDR3 is TGTGCCAGCAGCTTGCTCAGCGGGGGGACCACAGATACGCAGTATTTT. As protein: CASSLLSGGTTDTQYF. This sequence joins TRBV7-3 and TRBJ2-3; 9 bases fit TRBD2. Germline CDR1 reads SGHTA; CDR2 reads FQGTGA. The CDR3 runs 16 residues. V lost 3 bases to trimming and J lost 2 bases; unmatched junction nucleotides: 6.

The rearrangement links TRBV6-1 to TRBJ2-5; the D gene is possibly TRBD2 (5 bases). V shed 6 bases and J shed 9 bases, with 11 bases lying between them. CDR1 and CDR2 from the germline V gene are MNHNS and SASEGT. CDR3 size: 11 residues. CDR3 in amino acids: CASSPTGAQYF. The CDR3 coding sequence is TGTGCCAGCAGCCCTACCGGGGCCCAGTACTTC.